The TCR beta chain under discussion was sequenced for a study of HIV-infected children after antiretroviral therapy interruption (dated by TCRdb to about 2019). At the level of the whole study: Eight children were included: four on planned treatment interruption and four on continuous treatment, all with CD4+ count above 500 and viral load below 50 copies/ml. Median age was around 8.9 years in the interruption group and 8 years in the continuous treatment group. Most participating children had recorded exposure to EBV and CMV. For the interruption arm, samples were taken at week 0, at week 12, at the end of interruption (week 24 or 48), and roughly 3 years after the study ended. In the continuous-treatment arm, samples from corresponding weeks 0, 48 and 150 were analyzed. Alongside thymic output measurements, TCR repertoires of children on planned treatment interruption were compared with TCR repertoires of children on continuous antiretroviral treatment. Overall results and qualifications from the work: The small number of patients is a limitation of the study, so the data should be interpreted with caution. An increase in the naive CD4+ Gini coefficient was observed by the end of treatment interruption, suggesting clonal expansion, and a return to baseline was observed by 3 years. In naive CD4+ repertoires of PTI patients, CDR3 sharing between time points fell after interruption began; many sequences were shared between end of interruption and 3 years later. The sorted CD45RA+ naive cells might contain minor non-naive CD45RA+ populations, such as EMRA or stem memory cells.

This clonotype has a count of ten or more. Its cognate antigen has yet to be identified. There are no base qualities to consult, and no much larger clone falls within one base. Clipping removes 4 bases from V and 4 bases from J, with 9 as the unmatched junction base count. The germline V gene yields MGHRA for CDR1 and YSYEKL for CDR2. Inclusive of the bounding cysteine and phenylalanine, the CDR3 is 18 residues long. Only the CDR3 DNA stays, 54 bases, in frame from base 1. The library was built by means of 3' RACE. TCR libraries were built from RNA using a 3' RACE protocol with unique molecular identifiers to correct PCR amplification bias. Up to roughly 12 amplicon libraries were pooled and sequenced on an Illumina MiSeq with v2 2x250 paired-end chemistry. Concerning the study's data processing: Reads were processed with Decombinator to assign V and J genes and CDR3, with barcode-based error and PCR bias correction. Before Gini coefficients were calculated with the R ineq package, the repertoires were subsampled to the same depth. Three approaches were used to assess CDR3 similarity: GLIPH, Hamming distance and a shared triplet metric. In-frame beta chains were kept once TCRdb had trimmed the public reads at Q25 with fastp and called clones with MiXCR. Duplicate CDR3 protein sequences are folded into a single record with the most common DNA and genes. These V and J calls are TCRdb output, not the study's own analysis. This sample comprises fewer than 45,000 distinct CDR3 sequences, 5% to 8% of them detected only once. The ten largest clones capture around 1% of the sample.

Taken with the paper, the label for treatment or condition translates to: PENTA 11 planned treatment interruption arm or continuous ART arm. The participants, all children from the United Kingdom aged 2 to 15 years, had been on at least three-drug ART for a minimum of 24 weeks. Cryopreserved PBMCs containing at least 5 million viable cells were needed, and a few candidate patients were excluded because their viable PBMC yield was low. Using a FACSAria III cell sorter, naive CD4+ CD45RA+ CD45RO- T cells were FACS-sorted out of thawed PBMCs. After sorting, cells were fixed, and RNA was extracted with the RNeasy FFPE kit and then with the RNeasy Micro kit.

The receptor's source is a pool of human donors with HIV. The chain was built from TRBV4-1 and TRBJ2-1; 14 central bases correspond to TRBD2. The sample was CD45RA+ CD4+ T cells from PBMCs, pooled from several time points, taken from a donor given antiretroviral therapy, either interrupted or continuous. According to the study, the label for this sample's cell subset or site signals: naive CD4+ CD45RA+ CD45RO- T cells. Read as DNA, the sequence is TGCGCCAGCAGCCGCACCGGGACTAGCGGGAGCAGGTACAATGAGCAGTTCTTC. This yields the protein CASSRTGTSGSRYNEQFF.